Presented here are 29 T cell receptor beta chains from one specimen sequenced in a study of regulatory T cells in long-lasting Graves disease. With iRepertoire HTBI primers and Arm-PCR of CDR3 regions, TCR beta libraries were built. TCRdb analysed the multiplex PCR reads with MiXCR anew, one entry per CDR3 protein. The profile shows about 660,000 distinct CDR3 sequences, around 32% of them singletons. Time point here: persistent/refractory GD, antithyroid drugs over 5 years with positive TRAb. PBMC-extracted RNA yielded the TCR library. The sample in question was peripheral blood mononuclear cells (PBMCs), obtained when the disease was refractory, from a patient treated with antithyroid drugs. All receptors derive from a female donor with Graves disease.

This clonotype was seen only a few times. The DNA for the CDR3 is TGTGCCAGCAGTGAGTTAAATACGCAGTATTTT. This encodes CASSELNTQYF. This chain joins TRBV2 and TRBJ2-3; no clear D gene. Trimming shortened V by 3 bases and J by 7 bases, and 5 bases separated the two germline ends. The CDR3 is 11 residues long. Germline V CDR1 and CDR2: SNHLY, FYNNEI.

The sample holds many counts of this clonotype. This chain joins TRBV2 and TRBJ1-2, with D uncertain. Trimming stripped 1 base from V and 7 bases from J, with 16 bases between. CDR3 length: 15 residues. Looked up from germline, CDR1 is SNHLY and CDR2 is FYNNEI. CDR3 residues: CASSEGWVLIGGYTF. The CDR3 DNA reads as TGTGCCAGCAGTGAAGGGTGGGTTTTAATTGGTGGCTACACCTTC.

This clonotype was counted between two and nine times. V and J are TRBV29-1 and TRBJ1-2; the match to TRBD1 covers 9 bases. The germline V gene encodes CDR1 SQVTM and CDR2 ANQGSEA. There are 17 residues in the CDR3. V trimming: 4 bases; J trimming: 6 bases; junction bases outside the gene matches: 18. CDR3 protein: CSVVSRDREFMGHGYTF. For the CDR3, the DNA is TGCAGCGTTGTGAGCCGGGACAGGGAGTTCATGGGCCATGGCTACACCTTC.

The chain joins TRBV30 to TRBJ1-2, with 7 bases that match TRBD1. Germline V gene sequence: CDR1 GTSNPN, CDR2 SVGIG (reference sequence). V gave up 2 bases and J gave up 3 bases; unmatched junction bases: 6. CDR3 length equals 14 residues. CDR3 nucleotides: TGTGCCTGGAGTCCGACAGGGCTCGACTATGGCTACACCTTC. It specifies CAWSPTGLDYGYTF.

This chain links TRBV19 with TRBJ2-2, with unresolved D. CDR1 and CDR2 (germline): LNHDA, SQIVND (reference sequence). Trimming left V 6 bases short and J 6 bases short, with 17 bases between. This CDR3 region has 15 residues. CDR3 bases: TGTGCCAGTAGCCCCTTAACACGTTCCGCCGGGGAGCTGTTTTTT. The encoded protein is CASSPLTRSAGELFF.

The V and J genes are TRBV5-4 and TRBJ1-5; D gene uncertain. Germline V gene sequence: CDR1 SGHNT, CDR2 YYREEE (reference sequence). CDR3 length: 16 residues. The V and J ends lost 4 bases and 0 bases respectively, with 14 bases between them. CDR3 bases: TGTGCCAGCAGCCCTGGAGGTCCTCATAGCAATCAGCCCCAGCATTTT. It codes for CASSPGGPHSNQPQHF.

This clonotype was detected ten times or more. Written as DNA, the CDR3 is TGTGCTAGTGGTTTGGTAATCGACAGGGTCGGTGACATTCAGTACTTC. Encoded protein: CASGLVIDRVGDIQYF. The chain couples TRBV12-5 to TRBJ2-4; 7 bases are a match to TRBD1. J was trimmed by 8 bases and V by 0 bases; bases with no gene match: 10. Germline V gene lookup returns CDR1 LGHNT and CDR2 FRNRAP. The CDR3 loop spans 16 amino acids.

This clonotype was observed once. The chain combines TRBV11-2 with TRBJ2-1, with 10 bases that match TRBD1. V was clipped by 6 bases and J by 3 bases; unmatched bases: 5. The CDR3 loop spans 15 amino acids. CDR1 SGHAT and CDR2 FQNNGV come from the germline V gene. The CDR3 reads CASSRRDRGYNEQFF. CDR3 coding DNA: TGTGCCAGCAGTCGCCGGGACAGGGGCTACAATGAGCAGTTCTTC.

The CDR3 protein is CAWRGEGPGSQYF. The CDR3 DNA reads TGTGCCTGGAGGGGGGAGGGGCCGGGGTCCCAGTACTTC. The gene calls are TRBV30 and TRBJ2-5; 7 nucleotides align to TRBD2. J gave up 9 bases and V 3 bases, and 10 bases lay outside the gene matches. This CDR3 is 13 amino acids long. Per germline, CDR1 GTSNPN and CDR2 SVGIG (reference sequence).

The chain recombines TRBV7-9 with TRBJ2-4, with 8 bases fitting TRBD1. Germline CDR1 and CDR2: SEHNR and FQNEAQ (reference sequence). The CDR3 is 15 amino acids. Trimming at V came to 5 bases and at J to 3 bases, leaving 6 bases not matched to a gene. The CDR3 region has the DNA TGTGCCAGCAGCCGAAAGACAGGGGACAAAAACATTCAGTACTTC. It translates to CASSRKTGDKNIQYF.

This clonotype was picked up many times. The chain combines TRBV7-8 with TRBJ1-4, with D perhaps TRBD1 (5 bases). There are 16 residues in the CDR3. Trimming left V 5 bases short and J 0 bases short, with 13 bases between. Germline V lookup: CDR1 SGHVS, CDR2 FQNEAQ. In DNA form, the CDR3 reads TGTGCCAGCAGCCGGAGGGGCGGGCCAACTAATGAAAAACTGTTTTTT. Encoded protein: CASSRRGGPTNEKLFF.

The chain couples TRBV20-1 to TRBJ2-1; 10 bases line up with TRBD2. CDR1 is DFQATT, CDR2 SNEGSKA, per germline (reference sequence). The CDR3 runs to 19 residues. The J segment lost 4 bases and the V segment lost 1 base, leaving 16 bases of the junction unmatched. CDR3 sequence reads: CSARVSGRGLADLYNEQFF. CDR3 bases: TGCAGTGCTAGAGTAAGCGGGAGAGGACTAGCGGATCTTTACAATGAGCAGTTCTTC.

This clonotype occurred a few times. The rearrangement links TRBV20-1 to TRBJ1-4; D gene ambiguous. Looked up from germline, CDR1 is DFQATT and CDR2 is SNEGSKA (reference sequence). V was clipped by 6 bases and J by 5 bases, with 10 bases between them. CDR3 length equals 12 residues. Here the CDR3 reads CSASTGNEKLFF. CDR3 nucleotides: TGCAGTGCAAGCACCGGAAATGAAAAACTGTTTTTT.

V usage is TRBV7-9 and J usage is TRBJ1-2; no clear D. V lost 3 bases and J 0 bases, leaving 17 bases between the germline ends. CDR3 length equals 17 residues. Germline-derived CDR1 and CDR2 are SEHNR and FQNEAQ (reference sequence). This CDR3 reads CASSFKGDKEANYGYTF. The CDR3, as DNA: TGTGCCAGCAGCTTCAAGGGTGACAAGGAGGCTAACTATGGCTACACCTTC.

The chain uses TRBV30 and TRBJ1-5, with D possibly matching TRBD1 (5 bases). The CDR3 consists of 14 residues. Germline values: CDR1 GTSNPN, CDR2 SVGIG (reference sequence). Trimming pared 0 bases from V and 1 base from J, leaving 7 bases between. CDR3 nucleotides: TGTGCCTGGAGTGTCCAGGGAAGCAATCAGCCCCAGCATTTT. Translation gives CAWSVQGSNQPQHF.

This clonotype was seen ten or more times. This rearrangement joins TRBV11-3 to TRBJ2-7; no clear D gene. The ends were cut back, 1 base at V and 3 bases at J, with 7 bases in the middle. In germline, CDR1 is SGHNT, CDR2 YENEEA. This CDR3 is 13 amino acids long. As DNA, the CDR3 is TGTGCCAGCAGCTTAGCGGCAGACTACGAGCAGTACTTC. This codes for CASSLAADYEQYF.

This sequence joins TRBV7-2 and TRBJ2-2; D possibly corresponds to TRBD1 (6 bases). Germline lookup yields CDR1 SGHTA and CDR2 FQGNSA. The CDR3 loop spans 13 amino acids. V lost 3 bases, J lost 6 bases, and 8 bases lay in between. The DNA of the CDR3 is TGTGCCAGCAGCTTTCCAGGGGCCGGGGAGCTGTTTTTT. Its protein product is CASSFPGAGELFF. Full variable domain (remainder filled in from reference TRBV7-2 and TRBJ2-2): GAGVSQSPSNKVTEKGKDVELRCDPISGHTALYWYRQSLGQGLEFLIYFQGNSAPDKSGLPSDRFSAERTGGSVSTLTIQRTQQEDSAVYLCASSFPGAGELFFGEGSRLTVL.

The gene calls are TRBV4-1 and TRBJ2-7, with a tentative D call TRBD1 (6 bases). Trimming took off 6 bases at V and 0 bases at J, with 15 bases between the two ends. Germline V gene sequence: CDR1 MGHRA, CDR2 YSYEKL. The CDR3 extends over 15 amino acids. The CDR3 spells CASRPRDTSSYEQYF. CDR3 DNA: TGCGCCAGCAGGCCGAGGGACACGTCCTCCTACGAGCAGTACTTC.

The V gene is TRBV5-1, the J gene TRBJ2-1, with 11 bases fitting TRBD2. The CDR3 extends over 16 amino acids. Per germline, CDR1 SGHRS and CDR2 YFSETQ. The trim removed 0 bases at V and 3 bases at J, leaving 2 bases unmatched. CDR3 protein: CASSLAGLADYNEQFF. The CDR3 DNA sequence: TGCGCCAGCAGCTTGGCGGGACTAGCGGACTACAATGAGCAGTTCTTC.

There are many counts of this clonotype. The J gene is TRBJ1-1, the V gene TRBV2; maybe TRBD1 (6 bases). Trimming pared 6 bases from V and 0 bases from J, leaving 11 bases between. Germline CDR1 SNHLY, CDR2 FYNNEI. This CDR3 contains 14 residues. For the CDR3, the DNA is TGTGCCAGCAGGGACCAGGGGATGAACACTGAAGCTTTCTTT. Translation: CASRDQGMNTEAFF.

This clonotype was seen a few times. The V call is TRBV6-5, the J call TRBJ2-2; TRBD2 agrees at 13 bases. The V gene end was trimmed by 0 bases and the J gene end by 1 base; junction bases not matched to a gene: 5. CDR1 is MNHEY and CDR2 is SVGAGI in the germline V gene. The CDR3 length is 19 residues. Here the CDR3 reads CASSYSIWTSGGNTGELFF. CDR3 coding DNA: TGTGCCAGCAGTTACTCGATCTGGACTAGCGGGGGGAACACCGGGGAGCTGTTTTTT.

V and J are TRBV9 and TRBJ1-1, with D tentatively TRBD1 (5 bases). Germline lookup yields CDR1 SGDLS and CDR2 YYNGEE. This CDR3 region has 13 residues. Trimming left V 3 bases short and J 4 bases short, with 10 bases between. CDR3 nucleotide sequence: TGTGCCAGCAGCGGCGGGGCGGGCACTGAAGCTTTCTTT. This encodes CASSGGAGTEAFF.

This clonotype has a handful of counts. The genes are TRBV2 and TRBJ2-2; 7 nucleotides line up with TRBD1. Germline V CDR1 and CDR2: SNHLY, FYNNEI. J was trimmed by 0 bases and V by 4 bases; bases with no gene match: 5. This CDR3 contains 16 residues. CDR3 amino acids: CASSGATGSNTGELFF. The DNA for the CDR3 is TGTGCCAGCAGTGGAGCGACAGGGTCGAACACCGGGGAGCTGTTTTTT.

The chain joins TRBV6-1 to TRBJ2-1; 11 nucleotides align to TRBD2. The CDR3 has 14 residues. Germline V gives CDR1 MNHNS, CDR2 SASEGT. V gave up 7 bases and J gave up 5 bases; unmatched junction bases: 4. The CDR3 loop is CASTRGLADNEQFF. The CDR3 DNA follows: TGTGCCAGCACCCGGGGACTAGCGGACAATGAGCAGTTCTTC.

This CDR3 is CASANRPKPKPTGRSPNTEAFF. The CDR3 nucleotides are TGTGCCAGCGCAAACCGACCAAAACCTAAACCGACAGGCCGTTCCCCGAACACTGAAGCTTTCTTT. The V and J genes are TRBV7-9 and TRBJ1-1, with a tentative D call TRBD1 (6 bases). CDR3 length: 22 residues. CDR1 is SEHNR and CDR2 is FQNEAQ in the germline V gene (reference sequence). V lost 8 bases to trimming and J lost 1 base, with 38 bases between them.

The chain recombines TRBV2 with TRBJ1-2; maybe TRBD1 (5 bases). CDR1 and CDR2 from the germline V gene are SNHLY and FYNNEI. Trimming took 10 bases from V and 4 from J, leaving 16 bases between them. CDR3 size: 13 residues. The CDR3 reads CAINPGRVYGYTF. The CDR3 DNA sequence: TGTGCCATCAATCCGGGACGGGTCTATGGCTACACCTTC.

This clonotype was detected only a few times. The chain employs TRBV27 and TRBJ1-2, with TRBD1 matching 11 bases. The CDR3 contains 15 residues. V gave up 4 bases and J gave up 4 bases; unmatched junction bases: 5. Germline loops: CDR1 MNHEY, CDR2 SMNVEV (reference sequence). The chain's CDR3 is CASSWDRGSSYGYTF. The CDR3 region has the DNA TGTGCCAGCAGTTGGGACAGGGGGAGTTCCTATGGCTACACCTTC.

The chain recombines TRBV24-1 with TRBJ1-5; D uncertain. The CDR3 extends over 17 amino acids. Germline V gene lookup returns CDR1 KGHDR and CDR2 SFDVKD. The V end lost 4 bases, the J end lost 5 bases, and 20 bases lay between the germline ends. In DNA, the CDR3 is TGTGCCACCAGTGAGCGACCCCGGGCAGGCGTAGATCAGCCCCAGCATTTT. Its translation: CATSERPRAGVDQPQHF.

Worth noting for this clonotype: A single base separates this from a much larger clone, so it may be a read error. The chain joins TRBV12-3 or TRBV12-4 to TRBJ2-7, with no clear D. This CDR3 region has 13 residues. V shed 3 bases and J shed 7 bases, with 13 bases lying between them. CDR3 loop: CASSLGALMEQYF. Written as DNA, the CDR3 is TGTGCCAGCAGTTTGGGTGCGTTGATGGAGCAGTACTTC.